The sequence of this TCR beta chain was determined in a study of PD-1 blockade in classical Hodgkin lymphoma. Germline trimming cut 4 bases from V and 4 bases from J; bases unmatched to any gene: 6. Per germline, CDR1 MGHRA and CDR2 YSYEKL. The CDR3 is 14 residues long. Stated time point: cycle 4 day 1 (C4D1), after five to seven weeks of nivolumab. Brentuximab vedotin exposure varied among the patients, all of whom had relapsed after autologous stem cell transplantation. TCRdb's table, derived via immunoSEQ multiplex PCR, lists solely in-frame clones and lacks some. The sample holds 64,000 or so clones, about 90% seen once.

The chain is built from TRBV4-1 and TRBJ2-7, with 8 nucleotides matching TRBD1. Source: peripheral blood mononuclear cells (PBMCs), taken before the fourth cycle of nivolumab. The clonotype was recovered from a human donor with classical Hodgkin lymphoma. CDR3 loop: CASSPTTGVYEQYF. The CDR3 region has the DNA TGCGCCAGCAGCCCTACGACAGGGGTGTACGAGCAGTACTTC.